This record covers a single TCR beta chain. In germline, CDR1 is LNHDA, CDR2 SQIVND (reference sequence). V was clipped by 7 bases and J by 0 bases, with 12 bases between them. This CDR3 is 14 amino acids long. This specimen belongs to a study of PD-1 blockade in classical Hodgkin lymphoma. Profiled with immunoSEQ multiplex PCR; TCRdb holds only in-frame clones, not every one. The sample holds under 60,000 clones, about three quarters seen once. Every patient experienced relapse after autologous stem cell transplantation, and brentuximab vedotin exposure varied. This specimen consisted of peripheral blood mononuclear cells (PBMCs), obtained at baseline. The V call is TRBV19, the J call TRBJ1-1, with unresolved D. The source is a human donor with classical Hodgkin lymphoma. CDR3 sequence (DNA): TGTGCCAGTAACCCCGCCTATATGAACACTGAAGCTTTCTTT. Translation gives CASNPAYMNTEAFF.